This paragraph covers one T cell receptor (beta chain) sequence. Its antigen is not yet known. No much larger clone is present one base from it, and per-base qualities are unavailable. The data are from a study of T cells in Graves' hyperthyroidism and ophthalmopathy (dated by TCRdb to the late 2010s). Study-wide context: Peripheral blood samples were taken at initial diagnosis, before any treatment was given. A discovery cohort of 95 to 100 patients, fewer than 50 with Graves' ophthalmopathy and 55 to 60 with stable Graves' hyperthyroidism, was used to find distinguishing TCR V-J signatures. Whether ophthalmopathy could be predicted prospectively was tested in an independent validation cohort made up of 18 to 20 hyperthyroidism patients plus 17 patients who later progressed to ophthalmopathy. For training and testing, the 100 or so patients in the discovery cohort were randomly divided in a 7:3 ratio. The study also compared thyroid tissue and blood T-cell repertoires from roughly six Graves' hyperthyroidism patients. Following sampling, methimazole starting at 30 mg daily was given to hyperthyroidism patients, and high-dose intravenous methylprednisolone was given to ophthalmopathy patients. The paper reports TCR Vbeta CDR3 sequencing of 140 or so peripheral blood samples: some 41 ophthalmopathy, fewer than 80 hyperthyroidism and approximately 17 progressor patients.

The TCR beta CDR3 regions were amplified from the RNA transcripts. A first-round RT-PCR of the TCR CDR3 used the HTBI primer set with the Qiagen OneStep RT-PCR kit. A second multiplex PCR round built the libraries, followed by size selection and purification. Libraries were sequenced paired-end with 100 bp reads on an Illumina HiSeq2000. The source study handled its data this way. Raw data were processed with SOAPnuke, discarding reads with adapters, uncalled bases, mean Phred below 15, or no exact constant-primer or identifier match. COPE v1.2.5 was used to merge high-quality paired reads, and clonotypes were defined as unique nucleotide sequences. MiTCR v1.1 was used to align clonotypes to the IMGT TRBV, TRBD and TRBJ reference segments. The analysis included only V-J combinations with a frequency above 0.0001, which together covered around 99% of the repertoires. The TCS score was defined as F50 (clonal expansion) divided by E x V (chaos), with BLOSUM62-based TCRdist calculated between CDR3 peptides within each V-J. Welch's t-statistics and random forest reduced roughly 500 V-J features to 13, which were used in a naive Bayes classifier (R e1071). The public reads were run again by TCRdb, first through fastp at Q25 and then through MiXCR, and only productive beta chains were kept. Under each unique CDR3 protein, matching rows form one entry showing the most common genes and DNA. Here the V and J calls rest on TCRdb's processing, not on the authors' analysis. Within this sample are about 420,000 distinct CDR3 sequences, with roughly 15% of them counted one time only. The biggest ten clones account for more than 4.5% of the sample.

The junction shows trimming of 5 bases on V and 4 bases on J, and the gene matches do not reach 8 bases of it. The germline V gene provides CDR1 SGHTA and CDR2 FQGNSA. The CDR3 runs 16 residues from the cysteine to the phenylalanine. Solely the CDR3 DNA is kept, with 48 bases framed from the first base. Graves' hyperthyroidism was defined as stable when no progression to ophthalmopathy occurred over 18 months of follow-up. Hyperthyroidism patients were aged 18 to 65 years and newly diagnosed, with disease duration of less than 2 months. The study excluded patients with uncontrolled infections, other autoimmune diseases, pregnancy or lactation. Diagnoses were based on clinical symptoms, serum thyroxine and TRAb, thyroid ultrasound and orbital computed tomography. Ficoll-Paque density gradient centrifugation was used to isolate PBMCs from 10 ml of fresh peripheral blood. Trizol reagent was used to extract total RNA, and RNA quality was then checked on an Agilent 2100 Bioanalyzer.

Here is what the overall study found, with its caveats: In validation, the model predicted progression to ophthalmopathy with around 71% sensitivity and approximately 74% specificity, a median of roughly seven months before onset. Sample size was not statistically predetermined, and blinding of investigators to group allocation was not performed. In cross-validation, a model built on a 13 V-J signature told ophthalmopathy apart from stable hyperthyroidism with roughly 87% sensitivity and roughly 82% specificity, and in testing the same model reached 80%/75%. Most expanded thyroid clonotypes (frequency above 0.001) were also detected in blood, suggesting blood repertoires may reflect thyroid immune responses.

The sample taken for sequencing was blood. The chain uses TRBV7-2 and TRBJ2-3, with TRBD2 matching 11 junction bases. The sequence was obtained from a woman aged 18-30 years with Graves' hyperthyroidism. This receptor has the CDR3 CASSRTLAGGADTQYF. The DNA sequence reads TGTGCCAGCAGCCGAACCCTAGCGGGAGGTGCAGATACGCAGTATTTT.